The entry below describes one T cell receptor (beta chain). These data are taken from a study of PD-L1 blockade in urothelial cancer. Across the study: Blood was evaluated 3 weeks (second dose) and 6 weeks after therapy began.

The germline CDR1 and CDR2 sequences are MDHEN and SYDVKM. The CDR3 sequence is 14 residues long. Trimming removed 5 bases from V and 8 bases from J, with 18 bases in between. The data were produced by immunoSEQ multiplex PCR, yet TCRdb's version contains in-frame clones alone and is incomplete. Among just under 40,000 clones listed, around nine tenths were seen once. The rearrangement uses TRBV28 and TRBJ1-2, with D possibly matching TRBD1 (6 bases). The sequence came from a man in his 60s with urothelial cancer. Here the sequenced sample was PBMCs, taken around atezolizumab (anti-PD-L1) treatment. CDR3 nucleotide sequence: TGTGCCAGCAGTCGACAGGATGTCAACTCGGGCTACACCTTC. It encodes CASSRQDVNSGYTF.